One TCR beta chain is described in this entry. CDR1 and CDR2 (germline): LGHNA, YNFKEQ. This CDR3 has 17 residues. Trimming shortened V by 7 bases and J by 7 bases, and 26 bases separated the two germline ends. This sample was included in a study of shared clonotypes between healthy human individuals. Replicate PCRs were loaded with approximately 300 ng DNA from unsorted PBMC, about 30,000 T cell genomes. Measured with immunoSEQ multiplex PCR; TCRdb has only the in-frame clones, and not every one. This table holds roughly 500,000 clones, 70% to 85% found once. V usage is TRBV4-2 and J usage is TRBJ2-1; D remains unclear. This receptor was obtained from a woman between 35 and 50 years old in good health. Some clones in this sample may be carry-over from other donors' samples. Sequenced sample: PBMCs. The CDR3 bases are TGTGCCAGCACCCCCGAGCCAAGACCCCTCCTAGTAAATGAGCAGTTCTTC. Amino acid sequence: CASTPEPRPLLVNEQFF.